This TCR beta chain is drawn from a study of shared T cell receptors in the human thymus. Measured with immunoSEQ multiplex PCR; TCRdb has only the in-frame clones, and not every one. The table shows roughly 660,000 clones, with approximately 90% occurring only once. The CDR3 has 16 residues. This sample also appeared in a second study, on human thymus T cells.

The chain carries TRBV21-1 and TRBJ1-1; no check of the table's D call, TRBD1, against the DNA was made. TRBV21-1 is a pseudogene locus. The source is a boy younger than two with a congenital heart defect. Sequencing input: thymocytes. CDR3: CASSNDRQKGLRVAFF. DNA for the CDR3: TGTGCCAGCAGCAACGACCGGCAGAAGGGGCTCCGCGTGGCTTTCTTT.